A selection of T cell receptor beta chains follows, all from one sample in a study of identical twins. TCRdb analysed the 5' RACE reads with MiXCR anew, one entry per CDR3 protein. The sample lists about 530,000 distinct CDR3 sequences, about 20% seen once, with 0.4% to 0.6% in the top ten. The sample was also reused in another study, on yellow fever vaccine responses in identical twins.

The sequenced sample consisted of CD4+ T cells sorted from blood. The source of these receptors is a woman between 18 and 30 years old in good health. Each CDR3 is given with its conserved first and last residue. The D gene is left open where the match is weak. A clone size is listed for some rows: how often the clone was seen (once, few, many), or a class if it is expanded.

CDR3: CASSLDREGQPQHF
DNA: TGTGCCAGCAGCTTGGACAGGGAAGGTCAGCCCCAGCATTTT
D: TRBD1
V: TRBV13
size: few
J: TRBJ1-5

CDR3: CASSFQGRGNEQFF
DNA: TGCGCCAGCAGCTTCCAGGGTAGGGGCAATGAGCAGTTCTTC
D: -
V: TRBV5-1
size: few
J: TRBJ2-1

CDR3: CASSSRDRVDEKLFF
DNA: TGTGCCAGCAGTTCTCGGGACAGGGTGGATGAAAAACTGTTTTTT
D: TRBD1
V: TRBV12-3/TRBV12-4
size: few
J: TRBJ1-4

CDR3: CASSLNGHGYTF
DNA: TGTGCCAGCAGTTTAAATGGGCATGGCTACACCTTC
D: -
V: TRBV12-3/TRBV12-4
size: -
J: TRBJ1-2

CDR3: CSAPFGLQETQYF
DNA: TGCAGCGCCCCGTTCGGCCTCCAAGAGACCCAGTACTTC
D: -
V: TRBV29-1
size: few
J: TRBJ2-5

CDR3: CASSTAILGPLGTQYF
DNA: TGTGCCAGCAGCACAGCCATACTAGGCCCCCTCGGTACGCAGTATTTT
D: -
V: TRBV7-2
size: -
J: TRBJ2-3

CDR3: CCARDPGASGNEQFF
DNA: TGCTGTGCTAGGGACCCCGGCGCTAGCGGAAATGAGCAGTTCTTC
D: TRBD2
V: TRBV20-1
size: -
J: TRBJ2-1

CDR3: CASSTFRPSYEQYF
DNA: TGTGCCAGCAGCACGTTTAGGCCCAGCTACGAGCAGTACTTC
D: -
V: TRBV12-3/TRBV12-4
size: -
J: TRBJ2-7

CDR3: CATRTSGLLSYNEQFF
DNA: TGTGCCACCAGGACTAGCGGTCTTCTCTCCTACAATGAGCAGTTCTTC
D: TRBD2
V: TRBV27
size: -
J: TRBJ2-1

CDR3: CAISELDIGDNEQFF
DNA: TGTGCCATCAGTGAGCTGGACATAGGGGACAATGAGCAGTTCTTC
D: -
V: TRBV10-3
size: -
J: TRBJ2-1

CDR3: CSARGSGTGGNQPQHF
DNA: TGCAGTGCTAGAGGTAGCGGGACAGGGGGCAATCAGCCCCAGCATTTT
D: TRBD1
V: TRBV20-1
size: -
J: TRBJ1-5

CDR3: CASSLISSSATDTQYF
DNA: TGTGCCAGCAGCTTAATTAGTTCTAGTGCCACAGATACGCAGTATTTT
D: -
V: TRBV11-2
size: few
J: TRBJ2-3

CDR3: CASRQPGETQYF
DNA: TGTGCCAGTAGACAACCGGGGGAGACCCAGTACTTC
D: -
V: TRBV19
size: once
J: TRBJ2-5

CDR3: CASSLGGTSNSYEQYF
DNA: TGTGCCAGCAGCCTAGGGGGGACTTCTAACTCCTACGAGCAGTACTTC
D: -
V: TRBV5-6
size: -
J: TRBJ2-7

CDR3: CSILTGISIWHGYTF
DNA: TGCAGCATACTGACAGGGATCTCCATATGGCATGGCTACACCTTC
D: TRBD1
V: TRBV29-1
size: -
J: TRBJ1-2

CDR3: CASSSRPPNSYNEQFF
DNA: TGCGCCAGCAGCTCCCGCCCCCCCAACTCCTACAATGAGCAGTTCTTC
D: -
V: TRBV11-2
size: -
J: TRBJ2-1

CDR3: CASSEDLAGDTGELFF
DNA: TGTGCCAGCAGCGAAGACCTAGCGGGAGATACCGGGGAGCTGTTTTTT
D: TRBD2
V: TRBV4-2
size: -
J: TRBJ2-2

CDR3: CASSPWDRLNTEAFF
DNA: TGTGCCAGCAGTCCATGGGACAGACTGAACACTGAAGCTTTCTTT
D: TRBD1
V: TRBV28
size: -
J: TRBJ1-1

CDR3: CASSPFGTSGNSIYEQYF
DNA: TGTGCCAGCAGCCCGTTCGGGACTAGCGGGAATTCAATCTACGAGCAGTACTTC
D: TRBD2
V: TRBV11-1
size: -
J: TRBJ2-7

CDR3: CASSHRALLGNEQFF
DNA: TGTGCCAGCAGCCACAGGGCCCTTCTGGGGAATGAGCAGTTCTTC
D: -
V: TRBV7-2
size: -
J: TRBJ2-1

CDR3: CASSAAGTGSYNEQFF
DNA: TGTGCCAGCAGCGCGGCCGGGACAGGGTCCTACAATGAGCAGTTCTTC
D: TRBD1
V: TRBV28
size: few
J: TRBJ2-1

CDR3: CSVEMAGMFEQYF
DNA: TGCAGCGTTGAAATGGCGGGAATGTTTGAGCAGTACTTC
D: -
V: TRBV29-1
size: -
J: TRBJ2-7

CDR3: CASSVRDRGYNSNTGELFF
DNA: TGTGCCAGCAGCGTTCGGGACAGGGGGTATAACTCGAACACCGGGGAGCTGTTTTTT
D: TRBD1
V: TRBV4-2
size: few
J: TRBJ2-2

CDR3: CASSLGGLADYEQYF
DNA: TGTGCCAGCAGTTTAGGGGGACTAGCGGATTACGAGCAGTACTTC
D: TRBD2
V: TRBV12-3/TRBV12-4
size: -
J: TRBJ2-7

CDR3: CASSPGQGRETQYF
DNA: TGTGCCAGCAGTCCTGGACAGGGTCGAGAGACCCAGTACTTC
D: TRBD1
V: TRBV12-3/TRBV12-4
size: few
J: TRBJ2-5

CDR3: CASSTQENYGYTF
DNA: TGTGCCAGCAGTACACAGGAGAACTATGGCTACACCTTC
D: -
V: TRBV12-3/TRBV12-4
size: -
J: TRBJ1-2

CDR3: CAITAGGRLANYGYTF
DNA: TGTGCCATCACCGCCGGGGGGCGCCTAGCTAACTATGGCTACACCTTC
D: -
V: TRBV10-3
size: -
J: TRBJ1-2